A single sample gave rise to the 29 T cell receptor beta chains below, sequenced in a study of blood T cell repertoires in COVID-19. The table came from immunoSEQ multiplex PCR; TCRdb's copy has only in-frame clones and leaves some out. The sample has under 300,000 clones, about 89% seen once; the top ten hold around 2%. The specimen sequenced was PBMCs or T cells enriched from blood (not recorded which). The receptors here all came from a woman aged 18-29 years who had recovered from COVID-19.

A single count supports this clone. This chain links TRBV6-4 with TRBJ1-2, with 8 bases matching TRBD1. The CDR3 has 17 amino acids. V dropped 8 bases and J dropped 6; count of bases not matched to a gene: 20. Germline V CDR1 and CDR2: MRHNA, SNTAGT. The chain's CDR3 is CASLLADREDELNGYTF. In DNA, the CDR3 is TGTGCCAGCCTTTTGGCGGACAGGGAGGATGAACTGAATGGCTACACCTTC.

The chain joins TRBV28 to TRBJ2-3; TRBD2 aligns across 14 bases. Germline CDR1 MDHEN, CDR2 SYDVKM. J gave up 9 bases and V 7 bases, and 15 bases lay outside the gene matches. CDR3 length: 17 amino acids. The CDR3, as DNA: TGTGCCAGCAACCCAGCAGGGACTAGCGGGAGTTTAGGGACGCAGTATTTT. Translating gives CASNPAGTSGSLGTQYF.

A note on this clone: Other DNA variants within this sample encode the same CDR3. The V gene is TRBV7-2, the J gene TRBJ2-5; D is undetermined. Trimming stripped 3 bases from V and 2 bases from J, with 7 bases between. Germline-derived CDR1 and CDR2 are SGHTA and FQGNSA. The CDR3 is 13 amino acids. CDR3 nucleotides: TGTGCCAGCAGCTTTGGTCAGCAAGAGACCCAGTACTTC. This encodes CASSFGQQETQYF. The variable domain in full, with the rest retrieved from reference TRBV7-2 and TRBJ2-5, is GAGVSQSPSNKVTEKGKDVELRCDPISGHTALYWYRQSLGQGLEFLIYFQGNSAPDKSGLPSDRFSAERTGGSVSTLTIQRTQQEDSAVYLCASSFGQQETQYFGPGTRLLVL.

In its sample, this clone was seen once. The gene calls are TRBV5-1 and TRBJ1-1; D perhaps matches TRBD1 (5 bases). V lost 0 bases, J lost 4 bases, and 13 bases lay in between. This CDR3 region has 15 residues. Germline values: CDR1 SGHRS, CDR2 YFSETQ. The CDR3 spells CASSLGYGGITEAFF. CDR3 nucleotides: TGCGCCAGCAGCTTGGGGTATGGGGGGATCACTGAAGCTTTCTTT.

The chain combines TRBV28 with TRBJ1-5; 11 bases agree with TRBD1. Germline V gene lookup returns CDR1 MDHEN and CDR2 SYDVKM. CDR3 length: 15 residues. Trimming took 6 bases from V and 3 from J; bases not matched to a gene: 4. CDR3 residues: CASRDRGRINQPQHF. CDR3 DNA sequence: TGTGCCAGCAGGGACAGGGGGCGAATCAATCAGCCCCAGCATTTT. Supplemented by reference TRBV28 and TRBJ1-5, the full variable domain reads DVKVTQSSRYLVKRTGEKVFLECVQDMDHENMFWYRQDPGLGLRLIYFSYDVKMKEKGDIPEGYSVSREKKERFSLILESASTNQTSMYLCASRDRGRINQPQHFGDGTRLSIL.

This chain's CDR3 is CASSIGRLSLEQYF. The CDR3 region has the DNA TGTGCCAGTAGTATAGGGAGGTTAAGCCTCGAGCAGTACTTC. V usage is TRBV19 and J usage is TRBJ2-7; the D gene is possibly TRBD2 (5 bases). The V gene's germline CDR1 is LNHDA and CDR2 SQIVND (reference sequence). V was clipped by 1 base and J by 6 bases, with 13 bases between them. The length of the CDR3 is 14 residues.

This chain connects TRBV11-3 to TRBJ1-1, with D unclear. CDR1 is SGHNT and CDR2 is YENEEA in the germline V gene. Trimming left V 1 base short and J 7 bases short, with 13 bases between. The CDR3 has 14 amino acids. The DNA of the CDR3 is TGTGCCAGCAGCTTAGTTGGGCAGGCAAGTGAAGCTTTCTTT. It translates to CASSLVGQASEAFF.

The chain carries TRBV5-4 and TRBJ1-2; TRBD1 matches 9 bases. The V segment lost 0 bases and the J segment 4 bases; nucleotides outside the gene matches: 4. Germline V CDR1 and CDR2: SGHNT, YYREEE (reference sequence). The CDR3 spans 15 residues. The CDR3 region has the DNA TGTGCCAGCAGCTTGGACAGGGGGCGGACCTATGGCTACACCTTC. It translates to CASSLDRGRTYGYTF.

V gene TRBV13 combines with J gene TRBJ2-2; D may be TRBD2 (5 bases). The germline CDR1 and CDR2 sequences are PRHDT and FYEKMQ (reference sequence). Trimming removed 5 bases at V and 7 bases at J, with 17 bases between. The CDR3 covers 15 residues. CDR3 in amino acids: CASSPTGSTGGELFF. CDR3 DNA: TGTGCCAGCAGCCCCACTGGGAGTACGGGCGGGGAGCTGTTTTTT. Drawing the rest from reference TRBV13 and TRBJ2-2, the complete variable domain is AAGVIQSPRHLIKEKRETATLKCYPIPRHDTVYWYQQGPGQDPQFLISFYEKMQSDKGSIPDRFSAQQFSDYHSELNMSSLELGDSALYFCASSPTGSTGGELFFGEGSRLTVL.

J is TRBJ2-1 and V is TRBV12-5, with 15 bases that match TRBD2. From germline, CDR1 is LGHNT and CDR2 FRNRAP. The CDR3 totals 18 residues. Trimming at V came to 4 bases and at J to 9 bases, leaving 13 bases not matched to a gene. CDR3 sequence reads: CASGSLLGLAGGPGEQFF. The CDR3 region has the DNA TGTGCTAGTGGTTCCCTCCTCGGACTAGCGGGAGGGCCGGGTGAGCAGTTCTTC.

The chain is built from TRBV7-2 and TRBJ2-6, with no clear D. Germline V gene data show CDR1 as SGHTA and CDR2 as FQGNSA. The CDR3 totals 14 residues. Trimming took 5 bases from V and 0 from J, leaving 5 bases between them. The CDR3 is CASSLSSGANVLTF. The CDR3 nucleotides are TGTGCCAGCAGCCTGAGCTCTGGGGCCAACGTCCTGACTTTC.

The CDR3 DNA reads TGTGCCAGCAGCTTCCAAGGACAGGCCTATGGCTACACCTTC. It is translated as CASSFQGQAYGYTF. The chain couples TRBV7-2 to TRBJ1-2; 7 bases map to TRBD1. V gave up 3 bases and J gave up 4 bases; unmatched junction bases: 5. CDR3 size: 14 residues. Germline V gives CDR1 SGHTA, CDR2 FQGNSA.

The chain carries TRBV2 and TRBJ1-1, with 8 bases matching TRBD1. The V gene's germline CDR1 is SNHLY and CDR2 FYNNEI. The length of the CDR3 is 17 residues. The V and J ends lost 6 bases and 0 bases, in that order; junction bases with no gene match: 12. As DNA, the CDR3 is TGTGCCAGCAGGGAGTGGCCAGGGGGCGGATTGAACACTGAAGCTTTCTTT. Protein: CASREWPGGGLNTEAFF.

The rearrangement uses TRBV11-2 and TRBJ2-7; D is possibly TRBD2 (5 bases). Germline V CDR1 and CDR2: SGHAT, FQNNGV. V was pared by 4 bases and J by 0 bases, with 13 bases between. The CDR3 is 15 amino acids. The CDR3 loop is CASSSPKEGSYEQYF. The CDR3 coding sequence is TGTGCCAGCAGCTCACCGAAAGAGGGCTCCTACGAGCAGTACTTC.

The CDR3 protein is CASSRPGPTSGRGSEQYF. The CDR3 nucleotides are TGTGCCAGCAGCCGGCCAGGACCAACTAGCGGGAGGGGGTCCGAGCAGTACTTC. The rearrangement uses TRBV4-2 and TRBJ2-7; TRBD2 matches at 13 bases. Trimming removed 4 bases from V and 6 bases from J; junction bases left unmatched: 15. Looked up from germline, CDR1 is LGHNA and CDR2 is YNFKEQ. CDR3 length: 18 amino acids.

The table lists this clone with a count of one. This chain links TRBV18 with TRBJ1-3; D uncertain. The CDR3 has 15 residues. In germline, CDR1 is KGHSH, CDR2 LQKENI. The germline V and J ends were trimmed by 0 bases and 2 bases, with 8 bases remaining between them. The CDR3 spells CASSPPVSAGNTIYF. The CDR3 DNA reads TGTGCCAGCTCACCACCGGTTAGTGCTGGAAACACCATATATTTT. Supplemented by reference TRBV18 and TRBJ1-3, the full variable domain reads NAGVMQNPRHLVRRRGQEARLRCSPMKGHSHVYWYRQLPEEGLKFMVYLQKENIIDESGMPKERFSAEFPKEGPSILRIQQVVRGDSAAYFCASSPPVSAGNTIYFGEGSWLTVV.

The CDR3 reads CASSARVRQSQPQHF. The CDR3 coding sequence is TGTGCCAGCAGTGCCCGGGTCCGCCAGAGTCAGCCCCAGCATTTT. This chain joins TRBV2 and TRBJ1-5, with D uncertain. With 4 bases removed from V and 6 bases from J, the gap between germline ends came to 16 bases. The germline CDR1 and CDR2 sequences are SNHLY and FYNNEI. The CDR3 covers 15 residues.

The CDR3 loop is CASSQRIRGNQPQHF. CDR3 nucleotides: TGTGCCAGCAGCCAGAGAATCAGGGGCAATCAGCCCCAGCATTTT. The gene calls are TRBV7-8 and TRBJ1-5; a possible D gene is TRBD1 (5 bases). Germline V gene lookup returns CDR1 SGHVS and CDR2 FQNEAQ. The CDR3 loop spans 15 amino acids. V lost 5 bases and J lost 2, with 13 bases in between.

The rearrangement links TRBV3-1 (or the pseudogene TRBV3-2) to TRBJ1-2, with 10 bases aligning to TRBD1. The CDR3 loop spans 14 amino acids. The ends lost 3 bases at V and 7 bases at J; junction bases unmatched: 5. Germline CDR1 LGHDT, CDR2 YNNKEL (reference sequence). This CDR3 is CASSQTGGKRGYTF. As DNA, the CDR3 is TGTGCCAGCAGCCAGACAGGGGGCAAGCGTGGCTACACCTTC.

V is TRBV9 and J is TRBJ2-1; D might be TRBD2 (6 bases). CDR1 is SGDLS and CDR2 is YYNGEE in the germline V gene. V was trimmed by 0 bases and J by 9 bases, leaving 13 bases between them. The CDR3 runs 14 residues. The CDR3 sequence: CASSVDPIAAEQFF. CDR3 in DNA: TGTGCCAGCAGCGTAGACCCGATAGCGGCTGAGCAGTTCTTC. The full variable domain, completed using reference TRBV9 and TRBJ2-1, is DSGVTQTPKHLITATGQRVTLRCSPRSGDLSVYWYQQSLDQGLQFLIQYYNGEERAKGNILERFSAQQFPDLHSELNLSSLELGDSALYFCASSVDPIAAEQFFGPGTRLTVL.

V is TRBV11-2 and J is TRBJ1-1; 8 bases match TRBD1. The CDR3 extends over 14 amino acids. V shed 5 bases and J 4 bases; nucleotides not matched to a gene: 6. Germline V gene data show CDR1 as SGHAT and CDR2 as FQNNGV. The CDR3 sequence is CASSPGTGLTEAFF. CDR3 bases: TGTGCCAGCAGCCCGGGGACAGGCCTCACTGAAGCTTTCTTT.

The gene calls are TRBV11-3 and TRBJ2-1, with D possibly being TRBD1 (6 bases). Germline assignment: CDR1 SGHNT and CDR2 YENEEA. This CDR3 has 13 amino acids. The V gene lost 5 bases and the J gene lost 7 bases, with 12 bases spanning the gap. The CDR3 is CASSDGTTNEQFF. The CDR3 nucleotides read TGTGCCAGCAGCGACGGGACAACTAATGAGCAGTTCTTC.

The chain is built from TRBV13 and TRBJ2-7; the match to TRBD1 covers 10 bases. This CDR3 has 14 residues. The germline V gene encodes CDR1 PRHDT and CDR2 FYEKMQ (reference sequence). J was trimmed by 6 bases and V by 2 bases; bases with no gene match: 4. CDR3 region: CASSLLGQGFEQYF. The CDR3 region has the DNA TGTGCCAGCAGCTTATTGGGACAGGGGTTCGAGCAGTACTTC.

The gene calls are TRBV11-3 and TRBJ1-1; 7 bases match TRBD1. Losses at the gene ends were 4 bases for V and 5 bases for J; bases not matched to a gene: 10. From germline, CDR1 is SGHNT and CDR2 YENEEA. The CDR3 contains 15 residues. In DNA, the CDR3 is TGTGCCAGCAGCTCTCGAGGACAGGCTGAAACTGAAGCTTTCTTT. Translating it yields CASSSRGQAETEAFF.

This chain connects TRBV2 to TRBJ1-2; 7 positions match TRBD1. V lost 4 bases to trimming and J lost 0 bases; unmatched junction nucleotides: 2. The CDR3 has 14 amino acids. Germline CDR1 reads SNHLY; CDR2 reads FYNNEI. The CDR3 DNA reads TGTGCCAGCAGTGCGGACAGGCCTAACTATGGCTACACCTTC. This codes for CASSADRPNYGYTF. The whole variable domain, remainder taken from reference TRBV2 and TRBJ1-2, is EPEVTQTPSHQVTQMGQEVILRCVPISNHLYFYWYRQILGQKVEFLVSFYNNEISEKSEIFDDQFSVERPDGSNFTLKIRSTKLEDSAMYFCASSADRPNYGYTFGSGTRLTVV.

The V and J genes are TRBV3-1 (or the pseudogene TRBV3-2) and TRBJ2-7; tentatively, D is TRBD1 (5 bases). Trimming removed 2 bases from V and 6 bases from J, with 11 bases in between. The CDR3 sequence is 13 residues long. Germline CDR1 reads LGHDT; CDR2 reads YNNKEL (reference sequence). As DNA, the CDR3 is TGTGCCAGCAGCCAAAGCAGGGTCGGCGAGCAGTACTTC. Translating gives CASSQSRVGEQYF.

The chain is built from TRBV29-1 and TRBJ2-1, with 14 bases fitting TRBD2. In germline, CDR1 is SQVTM, CDR2 ANQGSEA. The CDR3 extends over 13 amino acids. The junction had 6 bases not matched to a gene; V was cut back by 7 bases and J by 10 bases. The CDR3 is CSDRLAGGREQFF. The CDR3 DNA is TGCAGCGATAGACTAGCGGGAGGGAGAGAGCAGTTCTTC.

The rearrangement links TRBV7-2 to TRBJ1-1, with D possibly TRBD1 on 6 matching bases. This CDR3 is 14 amino acids long. CDR1 and CDR2 from the germline V gene are SGHTA and FQGNSA. Trimming cost V 7 bases and J 1 base, with 13 bases left between them. CDR3 protein: CASTQDRWNTEAFF. The CDR3 DNA reads as TGTGCCAGCACCCAGGACAGATGGAACACTGAAGCTTTCTTT.

This clone has just one count. The CDR3 sequence: CASSVTSGFFNTGELFF. The CDR3 DNA reads as TGTGCCAGCAGCGTAACTAGCGGGTTTTTCAACACCGGGGAGCTGTTTTTT. The chain uses TRBV9 and TRBJ2-2; TRBD2 matches 9 bases. Looked up from germline, CDR1 is SGDLS and CDR2 is YYNGEE. The CDR3 spans 17 residues. The V and J ends lost 1 base and 2 bases, in that order; junction bases with no gene match: 6.